This TCR beta chain derives from a study of regulatory T cells in long-lasting Graves disease. Overall study context: Graves' patients diagnosed newly had used antithyroid drugs under 3 months.

Library construction for TCR beta used iRepertoire HTBI primers and Arm-PCR of CDR3 regions. TCRdb recomputed calls from the multiplex PCR reads with MiXCR, one row per CDR3 protein. The top ten clones hold roughly 10% of a sample with about 440,000 distinct CDR3 sequences, about 17% of them seen once. V lost 1 base to trimming and J lost 10 bases; unmatched junction nucleotides: 8. This CDR3 region has 14 residues. From germline, CDR1 is SGHKS and CDR2 YYEKEE (reference sequence). Time point noted: newly diagnosed GD, antithyroid drugs for less than 3 months. After RNA was extracted from PBMCs, the TCR library was made from it. Separately, the same data were catalogued under a study of T cells in Graves' hyperthyroidism and ophthalmopathy. That source notes: Used for diagnoses were clinical symptoms, serum thyroxine and TRAb, thyroid ultrasound and orbital computed tomography.

The J gene is TRBJ1-1, the V gene TRBV5-5, with TRBD1 identical over 9 bases. This sample comprised peripheral blood mononuclear cells (PBMCs), obtained at new diagnosis, from a patient treated with antithyroid drugs. The clonotype was recovered from a woman younger than 45 with Graves disease. The DNA for the CDR3 is TGTGCCAGCAGCTTGTTGACAGGGGGTGATTTAGCTTTCTTT. Protein product: CASSLLTGGDLAFF. Complete variable domain (other parts from reference TRBV5-5 and TRBJ1-1): DAGVTQSPTHLIKTRGQQVTLRCSPISGHKSVSWYQQVLGQGPQFIFQYYEKEERGRGNFPDRFSARQFPNYSSELNVNALLLGDSALYLCASSLLTGGDLAFFGQGTRLTVV.